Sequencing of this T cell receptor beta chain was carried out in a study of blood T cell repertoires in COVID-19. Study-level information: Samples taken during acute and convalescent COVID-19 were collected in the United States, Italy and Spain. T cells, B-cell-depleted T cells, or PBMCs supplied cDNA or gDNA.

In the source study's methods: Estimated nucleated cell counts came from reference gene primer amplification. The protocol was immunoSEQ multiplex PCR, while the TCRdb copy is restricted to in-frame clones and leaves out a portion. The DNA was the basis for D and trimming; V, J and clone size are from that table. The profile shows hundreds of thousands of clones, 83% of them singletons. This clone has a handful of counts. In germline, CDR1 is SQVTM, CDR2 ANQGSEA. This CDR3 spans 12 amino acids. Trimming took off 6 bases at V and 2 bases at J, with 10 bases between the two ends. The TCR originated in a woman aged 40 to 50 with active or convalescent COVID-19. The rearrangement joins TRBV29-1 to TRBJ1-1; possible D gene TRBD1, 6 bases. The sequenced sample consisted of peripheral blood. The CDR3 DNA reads TGCAGCGTGAGCAGGGGTAACACTGAAGCTTTCTTT. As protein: CSVSRGNTEAFF.